The 8 T cell receptor beta chains in this list originate from one sample, sequenced in a study of cytomegalovirus exposure and HLA in healthy donors. The repertoire was sequenced with immunoSEQ multiplex PCR; TCRdb's copy has only in-frame clones and lacks some. Of about 150,000 clones in the sample, roughly 84% were seen once. Sequencing input: PBMCs. All receptors derive from a human donor in good health.

The chain employs TRBV5-1 and TRBJ2-7; D possibly corresponds to TRBD2 (6 bases). The CDR3 length is 14 residues. V lost 0 bases, J lost 0 bases, and 7 bases lay in between. Germline V lookup: CDR1 SGHRS, CDR2 YFSETQ. For the CDR3, the DNA is TGCGCCAGCAGCTTGGACGGGAGCTCCTACGAGCAGTACTTC. Protein sequence: CASSLDGSSYEQYF.

The DNA of the CDR3 is TGTGCCAGCAGCCAATCATCCGGGGGAGGATACGAGCAGTACTTC. This gives the protein CASSQSSGGGYEQYF. V gene TRBV14 combines with J gene TRBJ2-7; tentatively, D is TRBD2 (6 bases). Germline V gene data show CDR1 as SGHDN and CDR2 as FVKESK. Trimming took off 2 bases at V and 4 bases at J, with 15 bases between the two ends. The CDR3 loop spans 15 amino acids.

Comment on this clone: Other DNA sequences from this sample encode an identical CDR3 as well. The chain couples TRBV29-1 to TRBJ1-5; maybe TRBD1 (6 bases). Germline CDR1 and CDR2: SQVTM and ANQGSEA. The CDR3 totals 13 residues. Trimming pared 7 bases from V and 3 bases from J, leaving 13 bases between. Here the CDR3 reads CSAQGHDNQPQHF. As DNA, the CDR3 is TGCAGCGCCCAGGGACACGACAATCAGCCCCAGCATTTT.

This clone was observed once. This rearrangement joins TRBV16 to TRBJ2-1, with a tentative D call TRBD2 (5 bases). Germline values: CDR1 KGHSY, CDR2 FQNENV. The ends were cut back, 8 bases at V and 3 bases at J, with 17 bases in the middle. CDR3 length: 15 residues. The CDR3 sequence is CASPPERSLYNEQFF. The CDR3 DNA follows: TGTGCCAGCCCGCCCGAGCGGAGCCTCTACAATGAGCAGTTCTTC. Variable domain in full (rest from reference TRBV16 and TRBJ2-1): GEEVAQTPKHLVRGEGQKAKLYCAPIKGHSYVFWYQQVLKNEFKFLISFQNENVFDETGMPKERFSAKCLPNSPCSLEIQATKLEDSAVYFCASPPERSLYNEQFFGPGTRLTVL.

V and J are TRBV15 and TRBJ1-2; 8 bases are a match to TRBD1. Per germline, CDR1 LNHNV and CDR2 YYDKDF (reference sequence). Trimming cost V 4 bases and J 4 bases; bases outside gene matches: 8. The CDR3 is made up of 15 amino acids. The CDR3 spells CATSTLGQGGYGYTF. The CDR3 bases are TGTGCCACCAGCACACTAGGACAGGGAGGCTATGGCTACACCTTC. The entire variable domain, with the rest obtained from reference TRBV15 and TRBJ1-2, is as follows: DAMVIQNPRYQVTQFGKPVTLSCSQTLNHNVMYWYQQKSSQAPKLLFHYYDKDFNNEADTPDNFQSRRPNTSFCFLDIRSPGLGDTAMYLCATSTLGQGGYGYTFGSGTRLTVV.

This clone was seen only once. The chain is built from TRBV7-2 and TRBJ2-5, with no clear D. Germline CDR1 and CDR2: SGHTA and FQGNSA. This CDR3 comprises 13 residues. Trimming took off 2 bases at V and 1 base at J, with 5 bases between the two ends. The CDR3 here is CASSLFLQETQYF. CDR3 DNA: TGTGCCAGCAGCTTATTCCTCCAAGAGACCCAGTACTTC. The variable domain in full, with the rest retrieved from reference TRBV7-2 and TRBJ2-5, is GAGVSQSPSNKVTEKGKDVELRCDPISGHTALYWYRQSLGQGLEFLIYFQGNSAPDKSGLPSDRFSAERTGGSVSTLTIQRTQQEDSAVYLCASSLFLQETQYFGPGTRLLVL.

The chain recombines TRBV2 with TRBJ1-3; 8 positions match TRBD1. The V segment lost 6 bases and the J segment 3 bases; nucleotides outside the gene matches: 7. This CDR3 contains 15 residues. Per the germline V gene, CDR1 is SNHLY and CDR2 is FYNNEI. The CDR3: CASSPGTGSGNTIYF. The CDR3 DNA is TGTGCCAGCAGCCCCGGGACAGGAAGTGGAAACACCATATATTTT.

The CDR3 here is CVVGNYNEQFF. CDR3 DNA: TGTGTTGTCGGGAACTACAATGAGCAGTTCTTC. The chain has TRBV7-8 and TRBJ2-1; possible D gene TRBD2, 5 bases. The CDR3 sequence is 11 residues long. Germline V gene lookup returns CDR1 SGHVS and CDR2 FQNEAQ.